A single sample is the source of the 7 T cell receptor beta chains below, sequenced in a study of spatial heterogeneity in lung cancer. Time point: blood taken at disease recurrence. TCRs were sequenced from unsorted whole RNA of tumor, nontumor lung or PBMC. MiXCR, applied by TCRdb to the 5' RACE reads, yields one record per CDR3 protein. This table holds 8,800 or so distinct CDR3 sequences, approximately 3.5% found once. The sequencing used PBMCs, collected at recurrence. The receptors shown here come from a female donor with early-stage non-small cell lung cancer.

This clonotype came up many times. Because the library targeted alpha chains, this beta chain is an off-target read whose size means little. CDR3 in DNA: TGTGCCAGCAGTCCCCTCGACAGGGGAGGGGAAAAACTGTTTTTT. This sequence encodes CASSPLDRGGEKLFF. The J gene is TRBJ1-4, the V gene TRBV12-3 or TRBV12-4, with 8 positions matching TRBD1. After removal of 5 bases from V and 8 bases from J, the junction contained 10 bases not matched to a gene. CDR3 length: 15 amino acids.

This clonotype was counted only a few times. Little can be read into the size of this beta chain, an off-target read in a library designed for alpha chains. CDR3 coding DNA: TGTGCCAGCAGTAGATCCGGACAGGGCATCTACGAGCAGTACTTC. Protein sequence: CASSRSGQGIYEQYF. The chain joins TRBV27 to TRBJ2-7; 8 positions agree with TRBD1. Germline values: CDR1 MNHEY, CDR2 SMNVEV (reference sequence). The J segment lost 3 bases and the V segment lost 5 bases, leaving 9 bases of the junction unmatched. The CDR3 extends over 15 amino acids.

This clonotype came up many times. Within a library made for alpha chains, this beta chain is off target, and its count is uninformative. The CDR3 sequence is CASSLSGSYNEQFF. The CDR3 region has the DNA TGTGCCAGCAGCCTGAGCGGGTCCTACAATGAGCAGTTCTTC. The chain has TRBV7-9 and TRBJ2-1, with D perhaps matching TRBD2 (6 bases). CDR3 length: 14 amino acids. V was trimmed by 5 bases and J by 1 base, leaving 9 bases between them. The germline gives CDR1 SEHNR, CDR2 FQNEAQ (reference sequence).

This clonotype was detected ten times or more. This beta chain is an off-target read within a library intended for alpha chains, so its frequency means little. The chain joins TRBV7-9 to TRBJ1-2, with a weak D call TRBD1 (6 bases). CDR1 is SEHNR, CDR2 FQNEAQ, per germline (reference sequence). Trimming removed 1 base from V and 4 bases from J, with 13 bases in between. CDR3 size: 15 residues. The CDR3 reads CASSLDPGALYGYTF. In nucleotides, the CDR3 is TGTGCCAGCAGCTTAGATCCGGGGGCCCTCTATGGCTACACCTTC.

This clonotype is termed medium-sized. This beta chain is an off-target read within a library intended for alpha chains, so its frequency means little. The V gene is TRBV6-1, the J gene TRBJ2-2, with D tentatively TRBD1 or TRBD2 (6 bases each). The germline V gene has CDR1 MNHNS and CDR2 SASEGT. The ends were cut back, 3 bases at V and 0 bases at J, with 11 bases in the middle. This CDR3 spans 16 amino acids. The CDR3 here is CASSDLRGANTGELFF. The CDR3 bases are TGTGCCAGCAGTGACCTAAGGGGGGCGAACACCGGGGAGCTGTTTTTT.

With respect to this clonotype: Because the library targeted alpha chains, this beta chain is an off-target read whose size means little. The V gene is TRBV11-3, the J gene TRBJ2-2, with D maybe TRBD1 (5 bases). V was cut by 5 bases and J by 5 bases, with 18 bases left in between. This CDR3 is 16 amino acids long. Per germline, CDR1 SGHNT and CDR2 YENEEA. For the CDR3, the DNA is TGTGCCAGCAGCCTTAGTATAGGGGCTTGGACCGGGGAGCTGTTTTTT. This codes for CASSLSIGAWTGELFF.

This clonotype was counted many times. This beta chain represents an off-target read in a library built for alpha chains; its size is of limited meaning. The rearrangement links TRBV6-2 or TRBV6-3 to TRBJ2-5, with D possibly called TRBD1 or TRBD2 (6 bases each). With 7 bases removed from V and 4 bases from J, the gap between germline ends came to 16 bases. Germline CDR1 is MNHEY and CDR2 is SVGEGT. The CDR3 length is 14 residues. The chain's CDR3 is CASTQRVGGETQYF. In nucleotides, the CDR3 is TGTGCCAGCACCCAGCGGGTAGGGGGAGAGACCCAGTACTTC.